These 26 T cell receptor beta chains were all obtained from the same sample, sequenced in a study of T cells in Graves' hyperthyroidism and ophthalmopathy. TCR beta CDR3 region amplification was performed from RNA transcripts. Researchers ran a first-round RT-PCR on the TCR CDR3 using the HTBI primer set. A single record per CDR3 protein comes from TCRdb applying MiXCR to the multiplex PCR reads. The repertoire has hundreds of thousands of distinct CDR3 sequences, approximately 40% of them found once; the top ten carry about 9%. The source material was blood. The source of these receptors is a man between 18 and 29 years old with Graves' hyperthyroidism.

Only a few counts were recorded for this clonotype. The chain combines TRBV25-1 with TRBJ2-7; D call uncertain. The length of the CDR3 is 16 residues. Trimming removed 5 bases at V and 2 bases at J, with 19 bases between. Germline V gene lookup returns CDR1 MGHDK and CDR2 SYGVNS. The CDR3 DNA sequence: TGTGCCAGCAGTTCCCTCCACAGCGAATTCACCTACGAGCAGTACTTC. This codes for CASSSLHSEFTYEQYF.

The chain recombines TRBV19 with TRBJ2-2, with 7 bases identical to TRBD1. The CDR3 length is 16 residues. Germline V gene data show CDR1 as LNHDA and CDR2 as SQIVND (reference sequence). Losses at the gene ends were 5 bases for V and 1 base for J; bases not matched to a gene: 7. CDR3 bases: TGTGCCAGTAGTGCCCCCAGGACAGGGAACACCGGGGAGCTGTTTTTT. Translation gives CASSAPRTGNTGELFF.

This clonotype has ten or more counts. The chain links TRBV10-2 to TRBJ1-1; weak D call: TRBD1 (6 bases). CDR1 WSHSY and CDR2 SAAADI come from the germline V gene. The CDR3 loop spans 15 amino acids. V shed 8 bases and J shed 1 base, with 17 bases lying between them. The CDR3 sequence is CASRGGPRRNTEAFF. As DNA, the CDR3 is TGCGCCAGCCGAGGGGGGCCCCGGCGGAACACTGAAGCTTTCTTT.

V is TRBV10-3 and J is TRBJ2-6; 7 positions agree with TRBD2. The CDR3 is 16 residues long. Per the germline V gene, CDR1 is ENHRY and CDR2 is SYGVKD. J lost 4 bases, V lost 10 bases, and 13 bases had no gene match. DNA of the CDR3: TGTGCCACCCTTACCTTGGGGGGGTCAGGGGCCAACGTCCTGACTTTC. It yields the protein CATLTLGGSGANVLTF.

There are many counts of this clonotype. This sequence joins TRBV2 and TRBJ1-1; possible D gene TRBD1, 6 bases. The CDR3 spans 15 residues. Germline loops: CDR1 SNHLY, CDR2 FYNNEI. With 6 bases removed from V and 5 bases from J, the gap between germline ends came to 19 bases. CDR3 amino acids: CASSGRDLGTTEAFF. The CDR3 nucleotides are TGTGCCAGCAGCGGCCGAGACCTGGGGACAACTGAAGCTTTCTTT.

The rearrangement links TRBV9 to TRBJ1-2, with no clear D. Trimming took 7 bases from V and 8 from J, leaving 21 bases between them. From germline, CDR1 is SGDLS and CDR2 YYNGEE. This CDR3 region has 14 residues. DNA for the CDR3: TGTGCCAGCTCACCACCGAAGGCCCCTGAAGGCTACACCTTC. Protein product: CASSPPKAPEGYTF.

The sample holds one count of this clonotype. For the CDR3, the DNA is TGTGCCACCAGCCATAACACCGGGGATAGAAAACTGTTTTTT. This gives the protein CATSHNTGDRKLFF. The chain uses TRBV15 and TRBJ1-4; D call uncertain. V was pared by 5 bases and J by 10 bases, with 17 bases between. The CDR3 has 14 amino acids. The germline CDR1 and CDR2 sequences are LNHNV and YYDKDF (reference sequence).

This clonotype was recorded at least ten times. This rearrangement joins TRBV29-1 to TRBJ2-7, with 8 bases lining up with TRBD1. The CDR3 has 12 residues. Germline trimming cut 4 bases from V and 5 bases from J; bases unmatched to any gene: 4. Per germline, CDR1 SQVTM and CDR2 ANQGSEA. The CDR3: CSVGQGAHEQYF. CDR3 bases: TGCAGCGTTGGCCAGGGGGCCCACGAGCAGTACTTC.

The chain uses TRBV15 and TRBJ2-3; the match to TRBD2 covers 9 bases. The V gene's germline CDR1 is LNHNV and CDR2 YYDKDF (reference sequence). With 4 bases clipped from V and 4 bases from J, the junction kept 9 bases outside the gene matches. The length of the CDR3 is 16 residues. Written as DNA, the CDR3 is TGTGCCACCAGCACCCAAGGTTTAGCGGGGGCAGATACGCAGTATTTT. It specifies CATSTQGLAGADTQYF.

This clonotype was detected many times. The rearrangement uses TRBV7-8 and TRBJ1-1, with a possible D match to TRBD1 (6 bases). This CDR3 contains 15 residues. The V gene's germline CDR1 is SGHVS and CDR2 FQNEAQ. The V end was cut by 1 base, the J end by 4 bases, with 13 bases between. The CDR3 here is CASSLDGGASTEAFF. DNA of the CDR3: TGTGCCAGCAGCTTAGATGGGGGGGCGAGCACTGAAGCTTTCTTT.

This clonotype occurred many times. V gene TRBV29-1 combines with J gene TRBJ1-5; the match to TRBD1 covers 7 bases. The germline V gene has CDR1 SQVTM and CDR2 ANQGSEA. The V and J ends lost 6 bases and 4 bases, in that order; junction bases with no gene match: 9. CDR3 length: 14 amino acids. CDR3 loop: CSVTYSGGNQPQHF. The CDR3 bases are TGCAGCGTCACTTACTCAGGGGGGAATCAGCCCCAGCATTTT.

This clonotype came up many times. CDR3 amino acids: CASSMGTGSGGYTF. The CDR3 nucleotides are TGTGCCAGTAGTATGGGAACAGGGAGTGGCGGCTACACCTTC. The chain uses TRBV19 and TRBJ1-2, with a weak D call TRBD1 (6 bases). CDR3 size: 14 residues. CDR1 LNHDA and CDR2 SQIVND come from the germline V gene (reference sequence). With 3 bases removed from V and 8 bases from J, the gap between germline ends came to 16 bases.

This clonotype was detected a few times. CDR3 sequence: CASSLQRMNTEAFF. In nucleotides, the CDR3 is TGTGCCAGCAGCTTGCAGAGAATGAACACTGAAGCTTTCTTT. The rearrangement joins TRBV5-5 to TRBJ1-1; D remains ambiguous. The CDR3 has 14 residues. V lost 1 base and J 0 bases, leaving 7 bases between the germline ends. From germline, CDR1 is SGHKS and CDR2 YYEKEE (reference sequence). The full variable domain, with the rest looked up from reference TRBV5-5 and TRBJ1-1, is DAGVTQSPTHLIKTRGQQVTLRCSPISGHKSVSWYQQVLGQGPQFIFQYYEKEERGRGNFPDRFSARQFPNYSSELNVNALLLGDSALYLCASSLQRMNTEAFFGQGTRLTVV.

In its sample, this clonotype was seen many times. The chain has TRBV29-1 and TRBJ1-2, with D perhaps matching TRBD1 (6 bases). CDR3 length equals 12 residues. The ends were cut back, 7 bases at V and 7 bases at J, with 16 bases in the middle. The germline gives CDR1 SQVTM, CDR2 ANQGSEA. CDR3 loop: CSAGGNEGGYTF. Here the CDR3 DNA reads TGCAGCGCTGGGGGCAACGAGGGTGGCTACACCTTC.

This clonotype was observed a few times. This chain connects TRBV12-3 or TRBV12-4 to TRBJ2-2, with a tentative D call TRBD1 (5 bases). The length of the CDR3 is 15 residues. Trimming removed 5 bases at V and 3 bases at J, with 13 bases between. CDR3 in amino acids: CASSLRAQDTGELFF. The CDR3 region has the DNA TGTGCCAGCAGTCTTCGGGCACAGGACACCGGGGAGCTGTTTTTT.

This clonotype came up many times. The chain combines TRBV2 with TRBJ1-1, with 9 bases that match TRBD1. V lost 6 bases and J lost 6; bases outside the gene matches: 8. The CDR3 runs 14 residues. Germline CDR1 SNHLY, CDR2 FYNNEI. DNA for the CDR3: TGTGCCAGCAGGGGACAGGGCGAAGGCGCTGAAGCTTTCTTT. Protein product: CASRGQGEGAEAFF.

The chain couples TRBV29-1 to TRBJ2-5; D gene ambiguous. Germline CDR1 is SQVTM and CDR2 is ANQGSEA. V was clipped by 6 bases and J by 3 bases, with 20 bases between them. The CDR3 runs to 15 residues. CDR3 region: CSVEPLGLLEETQYF. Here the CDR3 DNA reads TGCAGCGTCGAGCCCCTAGGGCTTCTGGAAGAGACCCAGTACTTC.

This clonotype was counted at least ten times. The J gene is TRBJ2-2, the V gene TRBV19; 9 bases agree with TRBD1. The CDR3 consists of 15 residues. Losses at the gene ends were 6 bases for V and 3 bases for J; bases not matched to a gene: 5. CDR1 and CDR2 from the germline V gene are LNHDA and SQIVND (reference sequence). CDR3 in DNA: TGTGCCAGTAGGGACAGGGGACTTTACACCGGGGAGCTGTTTTTT. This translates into CASRDRGLYTGELFF.

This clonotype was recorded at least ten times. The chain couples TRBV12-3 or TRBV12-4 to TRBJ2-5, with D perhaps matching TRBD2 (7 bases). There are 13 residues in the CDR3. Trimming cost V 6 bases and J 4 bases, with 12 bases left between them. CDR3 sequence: CASSPGGRETQYF. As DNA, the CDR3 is TGTGCCAGCAGCCCGGGGGGCCGAGAGACCCAGTACTTC.

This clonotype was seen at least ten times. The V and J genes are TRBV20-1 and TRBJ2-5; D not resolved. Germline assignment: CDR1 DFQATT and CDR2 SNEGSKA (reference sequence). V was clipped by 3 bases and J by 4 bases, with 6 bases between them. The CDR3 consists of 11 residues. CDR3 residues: CSASFRETQYF. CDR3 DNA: TGCAGTGCTAGCTTTAGAGAGACCCAGTACTTC.

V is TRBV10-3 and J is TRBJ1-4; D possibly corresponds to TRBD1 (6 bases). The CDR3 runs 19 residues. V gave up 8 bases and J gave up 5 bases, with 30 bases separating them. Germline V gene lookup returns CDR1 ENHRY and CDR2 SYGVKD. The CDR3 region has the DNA TGTGCCATCCCCCCTCGAAGGGGCTTTCGGACAGCCTCAAATGAAAAACTGTTTTTT. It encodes CAIPPRRGFRTASNEKLFF.

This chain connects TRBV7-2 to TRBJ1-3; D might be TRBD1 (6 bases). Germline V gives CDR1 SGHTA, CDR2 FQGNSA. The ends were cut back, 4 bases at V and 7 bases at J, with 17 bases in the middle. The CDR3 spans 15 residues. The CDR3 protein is CASSSGQTTMNTIYF. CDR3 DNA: TGTGCCAGCAGCTCTGGACAGACTACGATGAACACCATATATTTT.

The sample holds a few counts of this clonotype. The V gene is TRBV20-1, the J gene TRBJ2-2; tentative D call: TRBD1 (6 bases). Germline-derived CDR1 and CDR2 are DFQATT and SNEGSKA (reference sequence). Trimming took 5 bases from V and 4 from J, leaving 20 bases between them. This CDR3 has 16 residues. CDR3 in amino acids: CSAAIPETGTTGELFF. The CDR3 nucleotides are TGCAGTGCTGCAATCCCAGAAACAGGGACCACCGGGGAGCTGTTTTTT.

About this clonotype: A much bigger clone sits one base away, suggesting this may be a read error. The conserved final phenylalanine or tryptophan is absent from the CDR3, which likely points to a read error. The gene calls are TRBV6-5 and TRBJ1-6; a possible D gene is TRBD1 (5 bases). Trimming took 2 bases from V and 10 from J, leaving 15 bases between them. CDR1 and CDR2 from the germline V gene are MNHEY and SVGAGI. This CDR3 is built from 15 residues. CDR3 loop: CASSYGAGSRSPLHC. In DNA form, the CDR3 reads TGTGCCAGCAGTTACGGGGCAGGGTCCCGATCACCCCTCCACTGT.

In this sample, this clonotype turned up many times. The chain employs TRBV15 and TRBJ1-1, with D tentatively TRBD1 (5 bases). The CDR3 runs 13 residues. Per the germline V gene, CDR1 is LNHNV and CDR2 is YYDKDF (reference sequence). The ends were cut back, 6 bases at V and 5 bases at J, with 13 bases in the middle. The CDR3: CATRQGEGTEAFF. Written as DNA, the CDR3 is TGTGCCACCAGGCAGGGAGAAGGGACTGAAGCTTTCTTT.

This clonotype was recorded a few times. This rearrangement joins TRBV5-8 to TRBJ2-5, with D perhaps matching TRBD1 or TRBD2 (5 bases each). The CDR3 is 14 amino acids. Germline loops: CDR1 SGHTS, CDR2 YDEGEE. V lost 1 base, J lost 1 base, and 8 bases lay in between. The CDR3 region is CASSLSGPQETQYF. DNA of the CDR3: TGTGCCAGCAGCTTGTCGGGGCCCCAAGAGACCCAGTACTTC.